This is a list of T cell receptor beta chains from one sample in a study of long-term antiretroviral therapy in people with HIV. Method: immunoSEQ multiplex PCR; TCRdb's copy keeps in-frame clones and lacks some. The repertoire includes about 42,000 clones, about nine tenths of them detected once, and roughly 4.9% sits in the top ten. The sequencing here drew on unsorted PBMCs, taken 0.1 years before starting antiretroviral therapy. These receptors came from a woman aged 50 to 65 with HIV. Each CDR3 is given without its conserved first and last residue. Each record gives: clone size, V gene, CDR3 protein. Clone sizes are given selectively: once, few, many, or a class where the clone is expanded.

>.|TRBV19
ASKSGETQY
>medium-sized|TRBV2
ASSDERIGFYEQY
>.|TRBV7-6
ASSLGTRYTGELF
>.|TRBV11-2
ASSLVGGRGYT
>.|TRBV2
ASVEGQGHNQPQH
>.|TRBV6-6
ASSPGTGPYEQY
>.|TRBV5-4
ASSLKASGERDTQY
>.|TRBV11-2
ASSLLQAVGYNEQF
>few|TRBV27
ASSIGQGGMNTEAF
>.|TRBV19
ASSIRGSSYEQY
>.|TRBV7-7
ASSSPTRPSSYNSPLH
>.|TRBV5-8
ASSFRDRGDTGELF
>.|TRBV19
ATMGQGNQPQH
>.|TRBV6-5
ASRARGGNQPQH
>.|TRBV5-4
ASSWGTGGETQY
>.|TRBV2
AIHGGGTEAF
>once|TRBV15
ATSRVASSRPDEQF
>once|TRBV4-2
ASSQGQGAGGNTIY
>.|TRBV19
ASSLQPQTTGELF
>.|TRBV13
ASSLGKPDSSYEQY
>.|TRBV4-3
ASSPGTGNYGYT
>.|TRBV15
ATSRDRSSYNEQF
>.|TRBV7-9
ASSLSGGRTEAF
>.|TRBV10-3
AISEGTSSDTQY
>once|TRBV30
AWSSGGDIQETQY
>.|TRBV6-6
ATKEGNHGYT
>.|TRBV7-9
ASSYGTAGNQPQH
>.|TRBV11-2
ASSKKKVAEAF
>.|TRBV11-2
ASTLAPGQGAHGYT
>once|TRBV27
ASSLEGQGRNTIY
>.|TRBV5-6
ASSRDATPQFPNVLT
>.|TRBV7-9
ASSPTDNSNQPQH
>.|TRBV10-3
AISESREWTQY
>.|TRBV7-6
ASSLPGAAEAF
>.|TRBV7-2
ASSSRGTSGNTIY
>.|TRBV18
ASRRGSETDTQY
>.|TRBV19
ASSAGWGETQY
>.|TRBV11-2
ASSFTSGGNEQF
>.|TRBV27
ASSLFPGSGNYEQY
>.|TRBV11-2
ASSPRDWRYEQY
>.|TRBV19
ASSERNHNSPLH
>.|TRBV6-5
ASSYPKGNSPLH
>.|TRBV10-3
AISELGTRGSYEQY
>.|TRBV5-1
ASSLVLQMSSGANVLT